These 2 T cell receptor beta chains originate from one sample sequenced in a study of radiotherapy plus CTLA-4 blockade in lung cancer. Generated by immunoSEQ multiplex PCR, the TCRdb table keeps only in-frame clones and is missing some. Of roughly 60,000 clones listed, about 72% are singletons. This specimen was peripheral blood, taken from a patient treated with radiotherapy plus ipilimumab. The receptors were gathered from a human donor with non-small cell lung cancer who had a complete response to radiotherapy plus ipilimumab.

This chain joins TRBV30 and TRBJ2-7, with 7 bases aligning to TRBD2. CDR3 length: 15 residues. The ends lost 2 bases at V and 1 base at J; junction bases unmatched: 8. The germline V gene has CDR1 GTSNPN and CDR2 SVGIG (reference sequence). The CDR3 spells CAWSPKGGVSYEQYF. The CDR3 DNA is TGTGCCTGGAGTCCCAAGGGAGGGGTGTCCTACGAGCAGTACTTC.

The table lists this clone with a few counts. The chain joins TRBV28 to TRBJ1-5, with 7 bases that match TRBD1. This CDR3 comprises 15 residues. Unmatched junction bases numbered 9, after V lost 9 bases and J lost 1 base. CDR1 MDHEN and CDR2 SYDVKM come from the germline V gene. This CDR3 is CASNHRGSSNQPQHF. DNA of the CDR3: TGTGCCAGTAATCACAGGGGTTCCAGCAATCAGCCCCAGCATTTT.